A single sample is the source of the 31 T cell receptor beta chains below, sequenced in a study of early T cells in non-severe SARS-CoV-2 infection. TCRdb used MiXCR to reprocess the 5' RACE reads, holding one entry per CDR3 protein. The sample holds tens of thousands of distinct CDR3 sequences, about 5.3% seen once. Sample: whole blood. These receptors all stem from an adult who was a healthcare worker with PCR-confirmed SARS-CoV-2 infection or an uninfected control (not recorded which).

This clonotype was seen at least ten times. V and J are TRBV28 and TRBJ2-7, with 11 bases aligning to TRBD1. Germline V lookup: CDR1 MDHEN, CDR2 SYDVKM. The CDR3 is 15 amino acids. V shed 6 bases and J 7 bases; nucleotides not matched to a gene: 11. As DNA, the CDR3 is TGTGCCAGCAGACTGGACAGGGGGCTAATGGGGGAGCAGTACTTC. As protein: CASRLDRGLMGEQYF.

This clonotype was counted at least ten times. This sequence joins TRBV7-9 and TRBJ1-6; no clear D gene. Germline V gene lookup returns CDR1 SEHNR and CDR2 FQNEAQ (reference sequence). There are 14 residues in the CDR3. Trimming removed 5 bases from V and 9 bases from J, with 14 bases in between. Here the CDR3 DNA reads TGTGCCAGCAGCCATGGACGTTTCGGTTCACCCCTCCACTTT. Amino acids: CASSHGRFGSPLHF.

This clonotype was counted many times. V is TRBV6-5 and J is TRBJ2-1; D is ambiguous. V was cut by 6 bases and J by 10 bases, with 16 bases left in between. CDR3 length: 13 amino acids. Germline CDR1 is MNHEY and CDR2 is SVGAGI. CDR3 DNA: TGTGCCAGCAGCTATGGGCCTACGTGGGAGCAGTTCTTC. This translates into CASSYGPTWEQFF.

The chain joins TRBV11-3 to TRBJ2-1; possible D gene TRBD2, 6 bases. The CDR3 consists of 17 residues. Germline CDR1 SGHNT, CDR2 YENEEA. With 5 bases removed from V and 9 bases from J, the gap between germline ends came to 26 bases. The CDR3 nucleotides are TGTGCCAGCAGCCCCCGAAGGCTAGCGACTGGGCAGGGTGAGCAGTTCTTC. Its translation: CASSPRRLATGQGEQFF.

A remark on this clonotype: This clone may be a read error of a much larger clone one base away. The chain recombines TRBV20-1 with TRBJ2-1; TRBD2 might be the D (6 bases). CDR1 and CDR2 (germline): DFQATT, SNEGSKA (reference sequence). The CDR3 runs to 13 residues. The CDR3 DNA follows: TGCAGTGCTACGAGGGACTTGGACAATGTGCAGTTCTTC. Protein product: CSATRDLDNVQFF.

The CDR3 loop reads CASSLAPGQGRADTQYF. In DNA form, the CDR3 reads TGCGCCAGCAGCTTGGCCCCTGGACAGGGGAGGGCAGATACGCAGTATTTT. The rearrangement uses TRBV5-1 and TRBJ2-3; 9 bases map to TRBD1. Trimming at V came to 0 bases and at J to 4 bases, leaving 9 bases not matched to a gene. This CDR3 spans 17 amino acids. The V gene's germline CDR1 is SGHRS and CDR2 YFSETQ.

This clonotype has ten or more counts. The chain carries TRBV10-3 and TRBJ2-3; D is possibly TRBD1 or TRBD2 (6 bases each). This CDR3 has 17 residues. V gave up 2 bases and J gave up 2 bases, with 17 bases separating them. CDR1 is ENHRY and CDR2 is SYGVKD in the germline V gene. The CDR3 loop is CAISEEVGGRLTDTQYF. The CDR3 DNA reads as TGTGCCATCAGTGAGGAGGTAGGGGGGCGCCTCACAGATACGCAGTATTTT.

This clonotype has at least ten counts. This rearrangement joins TRBV5-1 to TRBJ2-3; D might be TRBD2 (5 bases). Deletions cut 0 bases from V and 1 base from J, with 9 bases between. Per germline, CDR1 SGHRS and CDR2 YFSETQ. The CDR3 covers 15 residues. CDR3 coding DNA: TGCGCCAGCAGCTTGGGCCCAGCGGGCACAGATACGCAGTATTTT. Protein product: CASSLGPAGTDTQYF.

This clonotype was picked up many times. CDR3 region: CASSTWDPTPISGYTF. In DNA, the CDR3 is TGTGCCAGCAGTACTTGGGACCCGACCCCTATTTCCGGCTACACCTTC. V is TRBV6-1 and J is TRBJ1-2; D possibly corresponds to TRBD1 (5 bases). CDR1 is MNHNS and CDR2 is SASEGT in the germline V gene. Trimming removed 5 bases at V and 8 bases at J, with 24 bases between. The CDR3 has 16 residues.

The chain carries TRBV19 and TRBJ2-5; D ambiguous. Germline V gene data show CDR1 as LNHDA and CDR2 as SQIVND (reference sequence). Deletions cut 5 bases from V and 4 bases from J, with 17 bases between. This CDR3 has 15 amino acids. The CDR3 nucleotides read TGTGCCAGTAGTTCCGGACCCTCCTGGGTAGAGACCCAGTACTTC. It translates to CASSSGPSWVETQYF. The variable domain in full, with the rest retrieved from reference TRBV19 and TRBJ2-5, is DGGITQSPKYLFRKEGQNVTLSCEQNLNHDAMYWYRQDPGQGLRLIYYSQIVNDFQKGDIAEGYSVSREKKESFPLTVTSAQKNPTAFYLCASSSGPSWVETQYFGPGTRLLVL.

In this sample, this clonotype turned up many times. The rearrangement links TRBV20-1 to TRBJ1-6; 8 bases match TRBD1. This CDR3 comprises 14 residues. Germline CDR1 and CDR2: DFQATT and SNEGSKA (reference sequence). The trim removed 5 bases at V and 8 bases at J, leaving 8 bases unmatched. The CDR3 here is CSAPTTGDYSPLHF. The DNA of the CDR3 is TGCAGTGCTCCGACGACAGGGGATTATTCACCCCTCCACTTT.

This clonotype was seen only a few times. This chain joins TRBV6-4 and TRBJ2-1; 10 positions match TRBD1. The CDR3 is 15 amino acids. J gave up 2 bases and V 5 bases, and 3 bases lay outside the gene matches. CDR1 and CDR2 from the germline V gene are MRHNA and SNTAGT. CDR3 sequence (DNA): TGTGCCAGCAGTCCGGGACAGGGGACCTACAATGAGCAGTTCTTC. Its protein product is CASSPGQGTYNEQFF.

This clonotype was counted many times. The V call is TRBV7-2, the J call TRBJ2-7; unclear D gene. The CDR3 totals 14 residues. CDR1 SGHTA and CDR2 FQGNSA come from the germline V gene. Trimming removed 3 bases at V and 0 bases at J, with 9 bases between. The CDR3 here is CASSFGQASYEQYF. The DNA of the CDR3 is TGTGCCAGCAGCTTCGGGCAGGCCTCCTACGAGCAGTACTTC. Full variable domain (remainder filled in from reference TRBV7-2 and TRBJ2-7): GAGVSQSPSNKVTEKGKDVELRCDPISGHTALYWYRQSLGQGLEFLIYFQGNSAPDKSGLPSDRFSAERTGGSVSTLTIQRTQQEDSAVYLCASSFGQASYEQYFGPGTRLTVT.

This clonotype appeared many times. The chain carries TRBV12-3 or TRBV12-4 and TRBJ1-1; D not resolved. Trimming removed 5 bases from V and 0 bases from J, with 4 bases in between. The CDR3 has 12 residues. The CDR3 protein is CASSAVNTEAFF. DNA of the CDR3: TGTGCCAGCAGTGCAGTGAACACTGAAGCTTTCTTT.

Judged by abundance, this clonotype is medium-sized (0.01 to 0.1%). The rearrangement links TRBV6-1 to TRBJ1-5; no firm D call. The CDR3 runs to 19 residues. Germline-derived CDR1 and CDR2 are MNHNS and SASEGT. Trimming stripped 4 bases from V and 4 bases from J, with 26 bases between. In DNA form, the CDR3 reads TGTGCCAGCAGTGCGCCCTCTCTTTCTCTACGTGCTGGGAATCAGCCCCAGCATTTT. This translates into CASSAPSLSLRAGNQPQHF.

Ten or more counts support this clonotype. The chain couples TRBV27 to TRBJ2-2; perhaps D is TRBD1 or TRBD2 (5 bases each). CDR3 length: 15 residues. V lost 6 bases, J lost 4 bases, and 15 bases lay in between. Germline lookup yields CDR1 MNHEY and CDR2 SMNVEV (reference sequence). The CDR3 DNA is TGTGCCAGCAGCTGGGACGTAGGGAGCACCGGGGAGCTGTTTTTT. Amino acids: CASSWDVGSTGELFF.

This clonotype was seen a handful of times. V gene TRBV20-1 combines with J gene TRBJ2-1; 12 positions agree with TRBD2. The trim removed 0 bases at V and 5 bases at J, leaving 2 bases unmatched. CDR3 length: 15 amino acids. CDR1 and CDR2 from the germline V gene are DFQATT and SNEGSKA (reference sequence). The CDR3 sequence: CSARETSGSNNEQFF. For the CDR3, the DNA is TGCAGTGCTAGAGAGACTAGCGGGAGCAACAATGAGCAGTTCTTC.

V usage is TRBV5-6 and J usage is TRBJ1-2; D possibly corresponds to TRBD1 (5 bases). Germline lookup yields CDR1 SGHDT and CDR2 YYEEEE. This CDR3 contains 14 residues. V lost 3 bases and J 0 bases, leaving 9 bases between the germline ends. As DNA, the CDR3 is TGTGCCAGCAGCTCAGGGCGCTCTAACTATGGCTACACCTTC. Amino acid sequence: CASSSGRSNYGYTF.

This clonotype appeared many times. This chain uses TRBV5-8 with TRBJ2-1; 14 bases map to TRBD2. Trimming cost V 0 bases and J 10 bases; bases outside gene matches: 0. The CDR3 contains 14 residues. Germline assignment: CDR1 SGHTS and CDR2 YDEGEE. The CDR3 spells CASSLGLAGGEQFF. DNA for the CDR3: TGTGCCAGCAGCTTGGGACTAGCGGGAGGGGAGCAGTTCTTC.

This clonotype was recorded a few times. The chain combines TRBV30 with TRBJ2-1, with D unresolved. Germline-derived CDR1 and CDR2 are GTSNPN and SVGIG (reference sequence). Trimming cost V 4 bases and J 3 bases, with 10 bases left between them. The CDR3 runs 13 residues. The CDR3 reads CAWKAGYYNEQFF. The CDR3 bases are TGTGCCTGGAAAGCTGGATACTACAATGAGCAGTTCTTC. The full variable domain, rest sourced from reference TRBV30 and TRBJ2-1, is SQTIHQWPATLVQPVGSPLSLECTVEGTSNPNLYWYRQAAGRGLQLLFYSVGIGQISSEVPQNLSASRPQDRQFILSSKKLLLSDSGFYLCAWKAGYYNEQFFGPGTRLTVL.

This clonotype was seen ten or more times. The rearrangement joins TRBV10-3 to TRBJ2-1; TRBD2 might be the D (5 bases). CDR3 length: 16 amino acids. Germline CDR1 and CDR2: ENHRY and SYGVKD. V was trimmed by 0 bases and J by 4 bases, leaving 13 bases between them. The CDR3 loop reads CAISESVTTLYNEQFF. The DNA for the CDR3 is TGTGCCATCAGTGAGTCGGTGACTACCTTATACAATGAGCAGTTCTTC.

The chain links TRBV12-3 or TRBV12-4 to TRBJ1-1; no clear D gene. This CDR3 region has 13 residues. Trimming removed 6 bases from V and 7 bases from J, with 15 bases in between. In DNA, the CDR3 is TGTGCCAGCAGGTATTTCGGGCAGGATGAAGCTTTCTTT. This sequence encodes CASRYFGQDEAFF.

This clonotype has ten or more counts. J is TRBJ2-5 and V is TRBV25-1, with a tentative D call TRBD1 (6 bases). Germline CDR1 reads MGHDK; CDR2 reads SYGVNS. V was cut by 8 bases and J by 2 bases, with 15 bases left in between. The CDR3 has 14 amino acids. The CDR3 loop reads CASVPWTEQETQYF. As DNA, the CDR3 is TGTGCCAGCGTACCCTGGACAGAGCAAGAGACCCAGTACTTC.

This clonotype was recorded many times. The CDR3 DNA sequence: TGCGCCAGCAGCTGGGGCTCCCTGGGCACTGAAGCTTTCTTT. It translates to CASSWGSLGTEAFF. This chain uses TRBV5-1 with TRBJ1-1; maybe TRBD1 (5 bases). The CDR3 sequence is 14 residues long. The germline V and J ends were trimmed by 3 bases and 4 bases, with 13 bases remaining between them. CDR1 and CDR2 from the germline V gene are SGHRS and YFSETQ.

In DNA, the CDR3 is TGTGCCAGCAGGCACAACTCCCCGGGACTAGCGGTTTGGGCAGATACGCAGTATTTT. Translated, it gives CASRHNSPGLAVWADTQYF. This chain links TRBV12-3 or TRBV12-4 with TRBJ2-3; TRBD2 agrees at 11 bases. The CDR3 runs to 19 residues. The trim removed 6 bases at V and 4 bases at J, leaving 18 bases unmatched.

There are many counts of this clonotype. V gene TRBV30 combines with J gene TRBJ1-5; possible D gene TRBD1, 5 bases. Trimming took 1 base from V and 1 from J, leaving 5 bases between them. The CDR3 consists of 13 residues. Germline CDR1 GTSNPN, CDR2 SVGIG (reference sequence). CDR3 DNA sequence: TGTGCCTGGAGTGGGACAAGCAATCAGCCCCAGCATTTT. Its protein product is CAWSGTSNQPQHF.

This clonotype showed up many times. This chain joins TRBV19 and TRBJ2-3; the D gene is possibly TRBD1 (6 bases). This CDR3 is 14 amino acids long. Germline CDR1 reads LNHDA; CDR2 reads SQIVND (reference sequence). Trimming cost V 5 bases and J 0 bases, with 9 bases left between them. This CDR3 reads CASSLQGSTDTQYF. Written as DNA, the CDR3 is TGTGCCAGTAGTTTACAGGGAAGCACAGATACGCAGTATTTT. The variable domain in full, completed from reference TRBV19 and TRBJ2-3, reads DGGITQSPKYLFRKEGQNVTLSCEQNLNHDAMYWYRQDPGQGLRLIYYSQIVNDFQKGDIAEGYSVSREKKESFPLTVTSAQKNPTAFYLCASSLQGSTDTQYFGPGTRLTVL.

This clonotype was observed a handful of times. V and J are TRBV18 and TRBJ2-7; weak D call: TRBD1 (5 bases). V was pared by 6 bases and J by 4 bases, with 13 bases between. CDR3 length: 13 amino acids. In germline, CDR1 is KGHSH, CDR2 LQKENI. CDR3 DNA: TGTGCCAGCTCTCTGCGACAGAATTACGAGCAGTACTTC. It yields the protein CASSLRQNYEQYF.

The rearrangement joins TRBV28 to TRBJ1-1; D is unclear. The V gene's germline CDR1 is MDHEN and CDR2 SYDVKM. V lost 4 bases and J 0 bases, leaving 12 bases between the germline ends. This CDR3 has 15 residues. CDR3 region: CASSSGRRMNTEAFF. DNA for the CDR3: TGTGCCAGCAGTTCTGGCAGGAGAATGAACACTGAAGCTTTCTTT.

The sample holds many counts of this clonotype. The chain links TRBV20-1 to TRBJ2-3, with D hard to call. CDR1 DFQATT and CDR2 SNEGSKA come from the germline V gene (reference sequence). This CDR3 region has 16 residues. The V end was cut by 1 base, the J end by 3 bases, with 17 bases between. The CDR3 loop is CSARVSTGGRTDTQYF. DNA for the CDR3: TGCAGTGCTAGAGTCTCTACTGGCGGAAGGACAGATACGCAGTATTTT.

This clonotype has more than one count but fewer than ten. This chain uses TRBV2 with TRBJ2-3; tentative D call: TRBD1 (5 bases). The CDR3 sequence is 15 residues long. Trimming cost V 6 bases and J 0 bases, with 13 bases left between them. Germline lookup yields CDR1 SNHLY and CDR2 FYNNEI. CDR3 protein: CASSQGAISTDTQYF. The CDR3 DNA follows: TGTGCCAGCAGCCAAGGGGCTATTAGCACAGATACGCAGTATTTT.